Each of the 4 T cell receptor beta chains below was sequenced from the same sample in a study of Ad26.COV2.S vaccination and SARS-CoV-2 variants. This sample's treatment: around 19 received Ad26.COV2.S at low or high dose, single or two shots; 5 received placebo; per-sample allocation not given. Each sample was drawn 63 days after the first injection (of vaccine or placebo). The repertoire was sequenced with immunoSEQ multiplex PCR; TCRdb's copy has only in-frame clones and lacks some. The data show fewer than 500,000 clones, roughly 89% seen once. The specimen comprised peripheral blood, sampled in a trial of Ad26.COV2.S vaccine versus placebo. The receptors shown here come from a person aged 18 to 65 who received the Ad26.COV2.S COVID-19 vaccine or a placebo.

The chain carries TRBV25-1 and TRBJ1-2; 7 bases agree with TRBD1. The junction had 10 bases not matched to a gene; V was cut back by 4 bases and J by 5 bases. The CDR3 extends over 15 amino acids. Germline CDR1 and CDR2: MGHDK and SYGVNS. The CDR3 bases are TGTGCCAGCAGTGCTCGTGGGGGGACAGATTATGGCTACACCTTC. Translation gives CASSARGGTDYGYTF.

This clone was seen more than once but under ten times. The chain has TRBV10-2 and TRBJ1-5, with no clear D. The CDR3 covers 14 residues. CDR1 and CDR2 from the germline V gene are WSHSY and SAAADI. Trimming shortened V by 2 bases and J by 4 bases, and 9 bases separated the two germline ends. CDR3 residues: CASSEDGFNQPQHF. In DNA form, the CDR3 reads TGCGCCAGCAGTGAGGACGGGTTTAATCAGCCCCAGCATTTT.

The V and J genes are TRBV27 and TRBJ2-7; 7 positions match TRBD1. This CDR3 contains 14 residues. V dropped 7 bases and J dropped 3; count of bases not matched to a gene: 9. Germline V gene sequence: CDR1 MNHEY, CDR2 SMNVEV (reference sequence). As DNA, the CDR3 is TGTGCCAGCACCAAGACCCGGGACAGCTACGAGCAGTACGTC. This codes for CASTKTRDSYEQYV.

The chain combines TRBV25-1 with TRBJ2-2; TRBD2 matches at 7 bases. Germline values: CDR1 MGHDK, CDR2 SYGVNS. The trim removed 3 bases at V and 5 bases at J, leaving 6 bases unmatched. The CDR3 length is 15 residues. The CDR3 DNA reads TGTGCCAGCAGTGACTGGACTAGACTAACCGGGGAGCTGTTTTTT. Protein: CASSDWTRLTGELFF.